This entry lists 17 T cell receptor beta chains sequenced from one sample in a study of T cells in Graves' hyperthyroidism and ophthalmopathy. TCR beta CDR3 regions were amplified from RNA. Researchers ran a first-round RT-PCR on the TCR CDR3 using the HTBI primer set. One entry per CDR3 protein results from TCRdb running MiXCR on the multiplex PCR reads. The data hold some 380,000 distinct CDR3 sequences, with about 13% observed a single time. The specimen was blood. All receptors come from a man aged 25-45 years with Graves' hyperthyroidism that later progressed to Graves' ophthalmopathy.

The chain links TRBV9 to TRBJ2-5, with a weak D call TRBD1 (6 bases). V lost 1 base and J lost 4, with 17 bases in between. The CDR3 sequence is 16 residues long. Germline values: CDR1 SGDLS, CDR2 YYNGEE. Here the CDR3 reads CASSVLGTRGGETQYF. Here the CDR3 DNA reads TGTGCCAGCAGCGTACTTGGGACAAGAGGTGGAGAGACCCAGTACTTC. Full variable domain (outside the CDR3, taken from reference TRBV9 and TRBJ2-5): DSGVTQTPKHLITATGQRVTLRCSPRSGDLSVYWYQQSLDQGLQFLIQYYNGEERAKGNILERFSAQQFPDLHSELNLSSLELGDSALYFCASSVLGTRGGETQYFGPGTRLLVL.

The J gene is TRBJ1-2, the V gene TRBV27; 8 bases are a match to TRBD1. J gave up 7 bases and V 6 bases, and 7 bases lay outside the gene matches. This CDR3 comprises 13 residues. CDR1 is MNHEY, CDR2 SMNVEV, per germline (reference sequence). The CDR3 loop reads CASRYTGGGGYTF. The CDR3 region has the DNA TGTGCCAGCAGATATACAGGGGGGGGTGGCTACACCTTC.

This clonotype came up many times. This chain connects TRBV3-1 to TRBJ1-1; D ambiguous. Deletions cut 1 base from V and 3 bases from J, with 9 bases between. The CDR3 totals 14 residues. Germline V gene sequence: CDR1 LGHDT, CDR2 YNNKEL (reference sequence). The CDR3: CASSQGRRYTEAFF. The CDR3 DNA follows: TGTGCCAGCAGCCAAGGACGGAGATACACTGAAGCTTTCTTT.

The chain joins TRBV5-5 to TRBJ2-3; possible D gene TRBD2, 6 bases. CDR1 is SGHKS and CDR2 is YYEKEE in the germline V gene (reference sequence). The V end was cut by 4 bases, the J end by 2 bases, with 14 bases between. This CDR3 spans 15 amino acids. Written as DNA, the CDR3 is TGTGCCAGCAGCCTCCGGACTACTTTCACAGATACGCAGTATTTT. It is translated as CASSLRTTFTDTQYF. Complete variable domain (other parts from reference TRBV5-5 and TRBJ2-3): DAGVTQSPTHLIKTRGQQVTLRCSPISGHKSVSWYQQVLGQGPQFIFQYYEKEERGRGNFPDRFSARQFPNYSSELNVNALLLGDSALYLCASSLRTTFTDTQYFGPGTRLTVL.

This clonotype was seen a few times. The genes are TRBV9 and TRBJ2-2; D is uncertain. The germline CDR1 and CDR2 sequences are SGDLS and YYNGEE. The CDR3 extends over 14 amino acids. The germline V and J ends were trimmed by 0 bases and 7 bases, with 10 bases remaining between them. This CDR3 reads CASSVVPLGGELFF. DNA of the CDR3: TGTGCCAGCAGCGTAGTCCCCTTGGGCGGGGAGCTGTTTTTT. The full variable domain, in which reference TRBV9 and TRBJ2-2 provide the parts outside the CDR3, is DSGVTQTPKHLITATGQRVTLRCSPRSGDLSVYWYQQSLDQGLQFLIQYYNGEERAKGNILERFSAQQFPDLHSELNLSSLELGDSALYFCASSVVPLGGELFFGEGSRLTVL.

The rearrangement links TRBV24-1 to TRBJ1-2; D is ambiguous. CDR3 size: 14 residues. Trimming pared 7 bases from V and 8 bases from J, leaving 19 bases between. Germline loops: CDR1 KGHDR, CDR2 SFDVKD. CDR3 sequence (DNA): TGTGCCACCAGCGAGGACGGACTTGTTAGGGGCTACACCTTC. It encodes CATSEDGLVRGYTF.

In its sample, this clonotype was seen many times. This sequence joins TRBV6-1 and TRBJ1-1, with D perhaps matching TRBD1 (5 bases). This CDR3 is built from 14 residues. The V gene's germline CDR1 is MNHNS and CDR2 SASEGT. Trimming removed 5 bases from V and 0 bases from J, with 10 bases in between. The CDR3 loop is CASSYPGVNTEAFF. In nucleotides, the CDR3 is TGTGCCAGCAGTTACCCGGGGGTGAACACTGAAGCTTTCTTT.

This clonotype has only a few counts. The conserved closing phenylalanine or tryptophan is absent in this CDR3, likely reflecting a read error. The rearrangement uses TRBV27 and TRBJ2-7, with TRBD1 matching 8 bases. The CDR3 is 13 residues long. CDR1 and CDR2 (germline): MNHEY, SMNVEV (reference sequence). J gave up 3 bases and V 3 bases, and 1 base lay outside the gene matches. The CDR3 region has the DNA TGTGCCAGCAGTTTTGGACAGGGCTACGAGCAGTACCTC. This translates into CASSFGQGYEQYL.

The chain joins TRBV7-2 to TRBJ1-3; the match to TRBD1 covers 7 bases. The CDR3 covers 14 residues. The trim removed 5 bases at V and 2 bases at J, leaving 3 bases unmatched. Germline loops: CDR1 SGHTA, CDR2 FQGNSA. DNA of the CDR3: TGTGCCAGCAGCCAAACAGGGGCTGGAAACACCATATATTTT. This translates into CASSQTGAGNTIYF.

This clonotype has a count of ten or more. The chain is built from TRBV27 and TRBJ2-7; tentatively, D is TRBD1 (6 bases). V was pared by 3 bases and J by 2 bases, with 11 bases between. This CDR3 spans 14 amino acids. The germline CDR1 and CDR2 sequences are MNHEY and SMNVEV (reference sequence). The CDR3 bases are TGTGCCAGCAGTTTCCTACAGGGAGCCTACGAGCAGTACTTC. It codes for CASSFLQGAYEQYF.

This clonotype occurred a few times. The chain employs TRBV19 and TRBJ1-5; 7 positions match TRBD1. The CDR3 sequence is 15 residues long. After removal of 7 bases from V and 2 bases from J, the junction contained 8 bases not matched to a gene. CDR1 and CDR2 (germline): LNHDA, SQIVND (reference sequence). The CDR3 reads CASNMRGPRNQPQHF. DNA of the CDR3: TGTGCCAGTAATATGAGGGGGCCTCGCAATCAGCCCCAGCATTTT.

The gene calls are TRBV27 and TRBJ1-1; 11 positions match TRBD1. The CDR3 has 16 amino acids. Trimming at V came to 1 base and at J to 4 bases, leaving 5 bases not matched to a gene. Germline V CDR1 and CDR2: MNHEY, SMNVEV (reference sequence). CDR3 in DNA: TGTGCCAGCAGTTTATACGGGACAGGGGGGAGCACTGAAGCTTTCTTT. Protein: CASSLYGTGGSTEAFF.

This clonotype has just a few counts. The rearrangement uses TRBV4-1 and TRBJ2-1; TRBD2 matches 9 bases. Germline CDR1 MGHRA, CDR2 YSYEKL. V shed 4 bases, J shed 8 bases, and the junction held 3 bases outside the gene matches. The CDR3 is made up of 13 amino acids. This CDR3 is CASSRAGGHEQFF. The CDR3 DNA reads TGCGCCAGCAGCCGGGCGGGGGGGCATGAGCAGTTCTTC.

This clonotype was seen a few times. Germline and junction disagree at one end, which may indicate a read error. The chain has TRBV19 and TRBJ1-1; 8 bases align to TRBD1. This CDR3 contains 14 residues. Looked up from germline, CDR1 is LNHDA and CDR2 is SQIVND (reference sequence). CDR3 residues: CASRTGDWNTETFF. The DNA of the CDR3 is TGTGCCAGTAGGACAGGGGATTGGAACACTGAAACTTTCTTT.

The chain employs TRBV19 and TRBJ1-5, with D uncertain. The germline V and J ends were trimmed by 1 base and 0 bases, with 7 bases remaining between them. The CDR3 contains 15 residues. The germline V gene encodes CDR1 LNHDA and CDR2 SQIVND (reference sequence). The CDR3 region is CASSIVEASNQPQHF. The CDR3 DNA reads TGTGCCAGTAGTATAGTAGAGGCTAGCAATCAGCCCCAGCATTTT.

In its sample, this clonotype was seen many times. This chain uses TRBV7-2 with TRBJ2-3, with D maybe TRBD2 (7 bases). This CDR3 comprises 16 residues. V lost 2 bases, J lost 4 bases, and 16 bases lay in between. The germline CDR1 and CDR2 sequences are SGHTA and FQGNSA. The CDR3 sequence: CASSLSGGASADTQYF. CDR3 in DNA: TGTGCCAGCAGCTTATCTGGGGGGGCCTCGGCAGATACGCAGTATTTT.

This clonotype was seen ten or more times. The chain combines TRBV6-6 with TRBJ1-4; D is uncertain. V lost 1 base to trimming and J lost 2 bases, with 8 bases between them. Germline V gene data show CDR1 as MNHNY and CDR2 as SVGAGI (reference sequence). This CDR3 region has 15 residues. The CDR3 DNA reads as TGTGCCAGCAGTTACTGGTGGGAGACTAATGAAAAACTGTTTTTT. The encoded protein is CASSYWWETNEKLFF.